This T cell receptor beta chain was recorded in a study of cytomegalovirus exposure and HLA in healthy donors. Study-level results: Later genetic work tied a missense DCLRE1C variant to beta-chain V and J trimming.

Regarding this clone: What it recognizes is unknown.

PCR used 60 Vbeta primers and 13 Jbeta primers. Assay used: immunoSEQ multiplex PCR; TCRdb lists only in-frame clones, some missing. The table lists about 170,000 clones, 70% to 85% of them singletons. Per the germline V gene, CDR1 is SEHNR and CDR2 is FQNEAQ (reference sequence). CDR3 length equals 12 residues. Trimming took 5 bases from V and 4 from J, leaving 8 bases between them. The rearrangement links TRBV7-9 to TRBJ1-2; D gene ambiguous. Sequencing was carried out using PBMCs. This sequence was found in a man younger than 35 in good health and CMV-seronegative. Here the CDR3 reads CASSPVSYGYTF. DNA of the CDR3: TGTGCCAGCAGCCCCGTTAGCTATGGCTACACCTTC.